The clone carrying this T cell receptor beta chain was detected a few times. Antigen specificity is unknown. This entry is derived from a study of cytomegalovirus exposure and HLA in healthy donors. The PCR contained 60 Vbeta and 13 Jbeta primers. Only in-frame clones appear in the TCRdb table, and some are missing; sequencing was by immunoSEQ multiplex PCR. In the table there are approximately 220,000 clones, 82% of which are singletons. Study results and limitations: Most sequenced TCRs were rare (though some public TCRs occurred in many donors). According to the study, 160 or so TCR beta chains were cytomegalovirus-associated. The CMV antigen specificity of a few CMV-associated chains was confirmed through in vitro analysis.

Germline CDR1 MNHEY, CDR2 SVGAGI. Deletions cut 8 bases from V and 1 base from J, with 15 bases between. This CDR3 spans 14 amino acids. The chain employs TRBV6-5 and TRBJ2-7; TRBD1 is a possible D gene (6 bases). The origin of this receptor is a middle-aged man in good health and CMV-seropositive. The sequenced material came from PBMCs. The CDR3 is CASRPAQGSYEQYV. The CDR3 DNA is TGTGCCAGCCGGCCCGCGCAGGGGTCCTACGAGCAGTACGTC.